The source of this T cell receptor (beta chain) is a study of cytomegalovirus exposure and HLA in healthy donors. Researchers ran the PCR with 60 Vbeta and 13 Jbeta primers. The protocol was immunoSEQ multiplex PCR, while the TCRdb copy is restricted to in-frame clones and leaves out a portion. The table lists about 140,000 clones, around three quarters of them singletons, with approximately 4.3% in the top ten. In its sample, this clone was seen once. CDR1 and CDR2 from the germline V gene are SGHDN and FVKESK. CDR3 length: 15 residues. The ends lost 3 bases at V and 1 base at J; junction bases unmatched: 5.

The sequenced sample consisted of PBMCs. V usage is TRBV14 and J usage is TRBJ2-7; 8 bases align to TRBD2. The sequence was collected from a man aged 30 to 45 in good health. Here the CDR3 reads CASSHGGVGSYEQYF. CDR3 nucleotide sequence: TGTGCCAGCAGCCACGGGGGGGTCGGTTCCTACGAGCAGTACTTC.